The 20 T cell receptor beta chains in this list originate from one sample, sequenced in a study of PD-L1 blockade in urothelial cancer. Sequencing used immunoSEQ multiplex PCR; TCRdb keeps in-frame clones, though not all of them. The table has some 60,000 clones, roughly 84% seen once; the top ten hold 2.5% to 3.5%. The specimen was PBMCs, collected around atezolizumab (anti-PD-L1) treatment. The receptors derive from a man aged 45-60 years with urothelial cancer.

This clone was found a few times. The chain is built from TRBV5-1 and TRBJ2-1; 7 bases are a match to TRBD2. The CDR3 loop spans 15 amino acids. From germline, CDR1 is SGHRS and CDR2 YFSETQ. V lost 5 bases and J lost 7; bases outside the gene matches: 12. The CDR3: CASSPGGSNGNEQFF. The CDR3 DNA follows: TGCGCCAGCAGTCCCGGCGGGAGTAATGGGAATGAGCAGTTCTTC.

V usage is TRBV5-6 and J usage is TRBJ1-2; 8 bases are a match to TRBD1. Trimming removed 1 base from V and 1 base from J; junction bases left unmatched: 6. Germline V gene sequence: CDR1 SGHDT, CDR2 YYEEEE. This CDR3 region has 16 residues. The CDR3 DNA is TGTGCCAGCAGCTTGCAGACAGGGGATGGTAACTATGGCTACACCTTC. Translation gives CASSLQTGDGNYGYTF.

This clone was detected only once. The chain links TRBV27 to TRBJ2-1; D unclear. Trimming pared 6 bases from V and 7 bases from J, leaving 13 bases between. CDR1 is MNHEY, CDR2 SMNVEV, per germline (reference sequence). This CDR3 is built from 13 residues. CDR3 nucleotide sequence: TGTGCCAGCAGGTCTAGGATCTCAAATGAGCAGTTCTTC. This codes for CASRSRISNEQFF.

This clone was observed a few times. V and J are TRBV30 and TRBJ1-2; a possible D gene is TRBD1 (6 bases). CDR1 and CDR2 (germline): GTSNPN, SVGIG (reference sequence). Trimming took off 3 bases at V and 8 bases at J, with 19 bases between the two ends. The length of the CDR3 is 14 residues. CDR3 nucleotide sequence: TGTGCCTGGAGCTATGGACAGCCGATGTGGGGCTACACCTTC. This encodes CAWSYGQPMWGYTF.

This clone has only one observation. V usage is TRBV5-6 and J usage is TRBJ1-1; the D gene is possibly TRBD1 (5 bases). V gave up 2 bases and J gave up 4 bases, with 18 bases separating them. CDR1 and CDR2 (germline): SGHDT, YYEEEE. This CDR3 comprises 16 residues. CDR3 region: CASSFTAGYKGTEAFF. CDR3 nucleotides: TGTGCCAGCAGCTTCACGGCAGGGTATAAGGGCACTGAAGCTTTCTTT.

The V and J genes are TRBV7-9 and TRBJ2-1; TRBD2 aligns across 10 bases. The CDR3 has 15 amino acids. The germline CDR1 and CDR2 sequences are SEHNR and FQNEAQ (reference sequence). J was trimmed by 12 bases and V by 3 bases; bases with no gene match: 11. CDR3 amino acids: CASSLVQREGKGQFF. In DNA, the CDR3 is TGTGCCAGCAGCTTGGTCCAGCGGGAGGGAAAAGGGCAGTTCTTC.

The chain uses TRBV5-4 and TRBJ1-1; 7 bases align to TRBD1. From germline, CDR1 is SGHNT and CDR2 YYREEE (reference sequence). V trimming: 4 bases; J trimming: 1 base; junction bases outside the gene matches: 7. The CDR3 is 15 residues long. The CDR3 coding sequence is TGTGCCAGCAGCCCGGCGGACAGGACGAACACTGAAGCTTTCTTT. Protein product: CASSPADRTNTEAFF.

This clone was seen a few times. The chain carries TRBV30 and TRBJ2-5; 10 positions match TRBD2. The CDR3 contains 15 residues. Germline V gene lookup returns CDR1 GTSNPN and CDR2 SVGIG (reference sequence). After removal of 0 bases from V and 5 bases from J, the junction contained 6 bases not matched to a gene. The CDR3 DNA sequence: TGTGCCTGGAGTGTGGGAGCGGGAGGGTACGAGACCCAGTACTTC. It codes for CAWSVGAGGYETQYF. The full variable domain, completed using reference TRBV30 and TRBJ2-5, is SQTIHQWPATLVQPVGSPLSLECTVEGTSNPNLYWYRQAAGRGLQLLFYSVGIGQISSEVPQNLSASRPQDRQFILSSKKLLLSDSGFYLCAWSVGAGGYETQYFGPGTRLLVL.

The CDR3 sequence is CASSFSVGYNEQFF. The CDR3, as DNA: TGCGCCAGCAGCTTCAGCGTCGGGTACAATGAGCAGTTCTTC. The V and J genes are TRBV5-1 and TRBJ2-1; no definite D call. Trimming took off 2 bases at V and 4 bases at J, with 10 bases between the two ends. CDR1 SGHRS and CDR2 YFSETQ come from the germline V gene. This CDR3 region has 14 residues.

The V gene is TRBV10-2, the J gene TRBJ1-4; D not certain. The germline gives CDR1 WSHSY, CDR2 SAAADI. There are 14 residues in the CDR3. V was shortened by 7 bases and J by 1 base, with 10 bases between the two germline ends. The CDR3 DNA is TGCGCCAGCACCGATCCAGGAACTAATGAAAAACTGTTTTTT. Its protein is CASTDPGTNEKLFF.

The gene calls are TRBV28 and TRBJ2-7; maybe TRBD2 (6 bases). Germline V gene data show CDR1 as MDHEN and CDR2 as SYDVKM. V dropped 8 bases and J dropped 2 bases, with 19 bases sitting between them. This CDR3 comprises 15 residues. Written as DNA, the CDR3 is TGTGCCAGCGGAGAGATAGGGACTTTTACCTACGAGCAGTACTTC. It yields the protein CASGEIGTFTYEQYF.

The chain couples TRBV18 to TRBJ1-3, with a weak D call TRBD1 (6 bases). Germline V lookup: CDR1 KGHSH, CDR2 LQKENI. The CDR3 has 14 amino acids. Trimming took 5 bases from V and 0 from J, leaving 8 bases between them. CDR3 protein: CASSLTGSGNTIYF. CDR3 DNA: TGTGCCAGCTCATTGACAGGCTCTGGAAACACCATATATTTT.

This chain uses TRBV5-6 with TRBJ1-1, with 7 nucleotides matching TRBD1. CDR1 SGHDT and CDR2 YYEEEE come from the germline V gene. J was trimmed by 1 base and V by 2 bases; bases with no gene match: 5. This CDR3 comprises 15 residues. The CDR3 sequence is CASSFLDRENTEAFF. Here the CDR3 DNA reads TGTGCCAGCAGCTTCTTAGACAGGGAGAACACTGAAGCTTTCTTT. The variable domain in full, with the rest retrieved from reference TRBV5-6 and TRBJ1-1, is DAGVTQSPTHLIKTRGQQVTLRCSPKSGHDTVSWYQQALGQGPQFIFQYYEEEERQRGNFPDRFSGHQFPNYSSELNVNALLLGDSALYLCASSFLDRENTEAFFGQGTRLTVV.

This sequence joins TRBV30 and TRBJ1-4; 9 positions match TRBD1. The CDR3 has 14 residues. From germline, CDR1 is GTSNPN and CDR2 SVGIG (reference sequence). V lost 3 bases to trimming and J lost 4 bases; unmatched junction nucleotides: 3. The CDR3 DNA follows: TGTGCCTGGAGGGGACAGGGAAATAATGAAAAACTGTTTTTT. This gives the protein CAWRGQGNNEKLFF.

This clone was recorded once. The rearrangement uses TRBV7-3 and TRBJ2-5; 7 bases align to TRBD2. CDR1 SGHTA and CDR2 FQGTGA come from the germline V gene. The CDR3 length is 13 residues. V dropped 2 bases and J dropped 5; count of bases not matched to a gene: 2. Here the CDR3 DNA reads TGTGCCAGCAGCTTATGGCGGGGGGAGACCCAGTACTTC. This translates into CASSLWRGETQYF. The whole variable domain, filled in from reference TRBV7-3 and TRBJ2-5, reads GAGVSQTPSNKVTEKGKYVELRCDPISGHTALYWYRQSLGQGPEFLIYFQGTGAADDSGLPNDRFFAVRPEGSVSTLKIQRTERGDSAVYLCASSLWRGETQYFGPGTRLLVL.

This clone has only one observation. The rearrangement uses TRBV11-2 and TRBJ2-5, with 9 bases fitting TRBD2. The germline gives CDR1 SGHAT, CDR2 FQNNGV. V gave up 6 bases and J gave up 5 bases; unmatched junction bases: 7. The CDR3 totals 14 residues. DNA of the CDR3: TGTGCCAGCAGTTTCGGACTAGCGAGGGAGACCCAGTACTTC. It encodes CASSFGLARETQYF.

This sequence joins TRBV5-1 and TRBJ2-7, with D unclear. CDR1 is SGHRS, CDR2 YFSETQ, per germline. The CDR3 consists of 13 residues. V dropped 0 bases and J dropped 0 bases, with 4 bases sitting between them. The CDR3 reads CASSLALSYEQYF. In DNA, the CDR3 is TGCGCCAGCAGCTTGGCCCTCTCCTACGAGCAGTACTTC.

This chain joins TRBV11-2 and TRBJ2-7; 7 bases align to TRBD1. The CDR3 contains 14 residues. Germline V gene lookup returns CDR1 SGHAT and CDR2 FQNNGV. With V trimmed by 0 bases and J by 4 bases, 3 bases remained unmatched. The CDR3 loop reads CASSLEQGSYEQYF. CDR3 coding DNA: TGTGCCAGCAGCTTAGAACAGGGGAGTTACGAGCAGTACTTC.

The rearrangement links TRBV5-1 to TRBJ2-1; a weak D match, TRBD1 (6 bases). This CDR3 has 16 residues. V was clipped by 0 bases and J by 7 bases, with 17 bases between them. Per germline, CDR1 SGHRS and CDR2 YFSETQ. CDR3 loop: CASSLGPQGSGNEQFF. Written as DNA, the CDR3 is TGCGCCAGCAGCTTGGGGCCTCAGGGGTCCGGAAATGAGCAGTTCTTC.

The chain has TRBV10-2 and TRBJ1-2; D perhaps matches TRBD1 (6 bases). The CDR3 has 15 residues. Between the trimmed V and J ends, which lost 6 bases and 1 base, there was a span of 15 bases. CDR1 WSHSY and CDR2 SAAADI come from the germline V gene. CDR3 DNA sequence: TGCGCCAGCAGGGGAGGGGGGCCACTTAACTATGGCTACACCTTC. This encodes CASRGGGPLNYGYTF.